Only a few counts were recorded for the clone carrying this TCR beta chain. This CDR3 region has 14 residues. V lost 5 bases, J lost 11 bases, and 14 bases stayed unmatched. The germline gives CDR1 LNHDA, CDR2 SQIVND (reference sequence). The data were taken from a study of cytomegalovirus exposure and HLA in healthy donors. The PCR ran on 60 Vbeta and 13 Jbeta primers. Some clones are missing from TCRdb's copy, which holds only in-frame ones; the method was immunoSEQ multiplex PCR. The repertoire holds about 90,000 clones, with roughly 72% as singletons. This rearrangement joins TRBV19 to TRBJ1-1; 7 bases agree with TRBD1. Sequenced material: PBMCs. The source is a man aged 30 to 39 in good health and CMV-seronegative. CDR3 nucleotides: TGTGCCAGTAGTTATGACAGGGTGGGATCGTACGCTTTCTTT. Translated, it gives CASSYDRVGSYAFF.